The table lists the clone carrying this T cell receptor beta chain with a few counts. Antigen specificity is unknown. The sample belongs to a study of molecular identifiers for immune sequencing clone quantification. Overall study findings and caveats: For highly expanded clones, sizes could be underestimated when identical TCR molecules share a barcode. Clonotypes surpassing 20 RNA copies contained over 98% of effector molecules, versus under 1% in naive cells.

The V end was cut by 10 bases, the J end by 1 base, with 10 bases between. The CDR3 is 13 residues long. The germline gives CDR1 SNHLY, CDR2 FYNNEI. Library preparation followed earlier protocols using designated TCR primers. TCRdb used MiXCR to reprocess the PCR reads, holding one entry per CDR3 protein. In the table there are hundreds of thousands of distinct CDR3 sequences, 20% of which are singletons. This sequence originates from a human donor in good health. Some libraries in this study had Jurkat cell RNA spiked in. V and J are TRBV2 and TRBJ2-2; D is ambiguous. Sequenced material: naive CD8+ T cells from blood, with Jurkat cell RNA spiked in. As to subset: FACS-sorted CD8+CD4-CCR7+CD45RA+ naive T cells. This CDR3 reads CATSRLNTGELFF. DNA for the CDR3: TGTGCCACCTCCAGACTGAACACCGGGGAGCTGTTTTTT.